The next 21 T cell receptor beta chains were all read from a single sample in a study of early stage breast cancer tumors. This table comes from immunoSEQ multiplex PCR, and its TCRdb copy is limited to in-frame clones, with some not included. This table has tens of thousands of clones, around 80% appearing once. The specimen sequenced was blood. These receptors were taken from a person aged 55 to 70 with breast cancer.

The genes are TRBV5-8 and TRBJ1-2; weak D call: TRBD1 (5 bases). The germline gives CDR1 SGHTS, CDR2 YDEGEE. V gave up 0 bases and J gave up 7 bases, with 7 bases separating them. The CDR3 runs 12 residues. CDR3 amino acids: CASSLAGPGYTF. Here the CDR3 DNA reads TGTGCCAGCAGCTTGGCAGGGCCTGGCTACACCTTC.

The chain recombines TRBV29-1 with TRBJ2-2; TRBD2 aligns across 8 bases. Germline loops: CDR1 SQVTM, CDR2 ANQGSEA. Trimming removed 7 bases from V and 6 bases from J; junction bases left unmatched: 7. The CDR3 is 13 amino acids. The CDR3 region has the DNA TGCAGCGCCGGACTAGCTAAGGCCGGGGAGCTGTTTTTT. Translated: CSAGLAKAGELFF.

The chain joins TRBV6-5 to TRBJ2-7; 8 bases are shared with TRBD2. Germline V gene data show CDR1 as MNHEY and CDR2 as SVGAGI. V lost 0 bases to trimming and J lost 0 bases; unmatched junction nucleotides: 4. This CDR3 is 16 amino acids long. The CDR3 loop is CASSYSKRESSYEQYF. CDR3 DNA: TGTGCCAGCAGTTACTCCAAGCGGGAGAGCTCCTACGAGCAGTACTTC.

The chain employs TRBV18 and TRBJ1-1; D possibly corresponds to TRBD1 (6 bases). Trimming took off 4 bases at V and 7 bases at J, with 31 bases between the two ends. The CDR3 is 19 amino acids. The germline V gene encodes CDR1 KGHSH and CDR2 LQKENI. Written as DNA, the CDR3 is TGTGCCAGCTCACTCGCCCAGGGAGGTCTTCAGGGGAGTGGGGATGAAGCTTTCTTT. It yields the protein CASSLAQGGLQGSGDEAFF.

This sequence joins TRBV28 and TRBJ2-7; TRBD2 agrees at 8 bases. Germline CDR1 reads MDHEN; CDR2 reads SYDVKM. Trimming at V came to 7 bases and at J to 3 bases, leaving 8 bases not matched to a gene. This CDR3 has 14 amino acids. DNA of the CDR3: TGTGCCAGCACCACGGGAGGGTCTCGCTACGAGCAGTACTTC. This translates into CASTTGGSRYEQYF.

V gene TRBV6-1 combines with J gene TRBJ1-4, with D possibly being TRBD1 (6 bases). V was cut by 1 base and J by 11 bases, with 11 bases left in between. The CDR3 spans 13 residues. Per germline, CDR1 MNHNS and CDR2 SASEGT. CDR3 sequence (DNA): TGTGCCAGCAGTGAAGACAGGGCGGAGAAACTGTTTTTT. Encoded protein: CASSEDRAEKLFF.

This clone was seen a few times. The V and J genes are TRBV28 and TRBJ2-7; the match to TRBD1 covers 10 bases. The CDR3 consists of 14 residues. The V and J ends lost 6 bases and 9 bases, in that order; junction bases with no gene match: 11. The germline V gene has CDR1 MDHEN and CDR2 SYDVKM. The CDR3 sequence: CASRGGQGSRWQYF. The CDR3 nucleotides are TGTGCCAGCAGAGGGGGACAGGGGTCCAGGTGGCAGTACTTC.

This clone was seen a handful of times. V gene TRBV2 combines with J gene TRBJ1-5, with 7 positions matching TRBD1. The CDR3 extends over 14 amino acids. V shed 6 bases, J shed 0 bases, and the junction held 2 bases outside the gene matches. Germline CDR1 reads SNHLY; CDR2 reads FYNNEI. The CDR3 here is CASRGGNSNQPQHF. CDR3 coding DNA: TGTGCCAGCAGAGGGGGCAATAGCAATCAGCCCCAGCATTTT. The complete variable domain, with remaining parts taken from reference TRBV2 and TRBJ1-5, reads EPEVTQTPSHQVTQMGQEVILRCVPISNHLYFYWYRQILGQKVEFLVSFYNNEISEKSEIFDDQFSVERPDGSNFTLKIRSTKLEDSAMYFCASRGGNSNQPQHFGDGTRLSIL.

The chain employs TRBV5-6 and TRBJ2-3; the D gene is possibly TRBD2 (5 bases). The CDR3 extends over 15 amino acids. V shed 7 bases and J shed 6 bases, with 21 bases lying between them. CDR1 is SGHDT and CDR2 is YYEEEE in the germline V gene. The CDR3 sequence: CASHRTLGLVDTQYF. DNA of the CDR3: TGTGCCAGCCACCGCACACTAGGTTTGGTGGATACGCAGTATTTT.

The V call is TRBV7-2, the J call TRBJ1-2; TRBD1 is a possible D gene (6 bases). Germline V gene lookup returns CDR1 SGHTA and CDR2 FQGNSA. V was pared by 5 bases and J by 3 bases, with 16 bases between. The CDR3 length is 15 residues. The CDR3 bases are TGTGCCAGCAGCCTCGGGTTCAACAGGGACTATGGCTACACCTTC. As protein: CASSLGFNRDYGYTF.

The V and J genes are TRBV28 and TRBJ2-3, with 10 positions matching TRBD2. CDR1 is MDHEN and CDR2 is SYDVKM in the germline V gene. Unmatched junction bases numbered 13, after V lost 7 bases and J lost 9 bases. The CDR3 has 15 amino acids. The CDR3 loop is CASTVTSGAVGTQYF. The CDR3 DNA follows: TGTGCCAGCACCGTCACTAGCGGGGCGGTGGGGACGCAGTATTTT.

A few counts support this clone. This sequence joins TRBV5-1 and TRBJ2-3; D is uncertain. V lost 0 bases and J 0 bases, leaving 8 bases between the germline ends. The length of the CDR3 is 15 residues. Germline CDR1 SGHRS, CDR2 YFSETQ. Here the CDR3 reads CASSLERVSTDTQYF. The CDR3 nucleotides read TGCGCCAGCAGCTTGGAAAGGGTTAGCACAGATACGCAGTATTTT.

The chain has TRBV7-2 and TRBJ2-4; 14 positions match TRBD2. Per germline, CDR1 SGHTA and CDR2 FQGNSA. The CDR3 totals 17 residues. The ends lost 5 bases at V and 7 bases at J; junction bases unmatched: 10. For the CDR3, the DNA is TGTGCCAGCAGCGTACCGGGACTAGCGGGAGAGGGGAACATTCAGTACTTC. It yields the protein CASSVPGLAGEGNIQYF.

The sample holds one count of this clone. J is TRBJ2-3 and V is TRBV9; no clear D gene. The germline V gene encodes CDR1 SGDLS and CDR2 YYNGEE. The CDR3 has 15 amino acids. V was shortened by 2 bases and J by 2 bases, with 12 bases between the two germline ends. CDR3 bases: TGTGCCAGCAGCGTGGGCAGATCGAACACAGATACGCAGTATTTT. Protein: CASSVGRSNTDTQYF.

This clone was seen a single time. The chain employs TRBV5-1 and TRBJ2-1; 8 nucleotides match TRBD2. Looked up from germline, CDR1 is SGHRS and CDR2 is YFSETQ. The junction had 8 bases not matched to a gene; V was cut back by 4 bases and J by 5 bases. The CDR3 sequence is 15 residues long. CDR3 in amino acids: CASSPSGSPDNEQFF. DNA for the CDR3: TGCGCCAGCAGCCCGAGCGGGAGTCCGGACAATGAGCAGTTCTTC.

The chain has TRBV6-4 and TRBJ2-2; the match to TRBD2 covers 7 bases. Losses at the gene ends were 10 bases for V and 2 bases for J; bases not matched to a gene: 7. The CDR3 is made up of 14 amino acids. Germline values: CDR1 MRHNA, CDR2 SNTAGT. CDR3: CATRWDYNTGELFF. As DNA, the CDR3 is TGTGCCACCCGGTGGGACTACAACACCGGGGAGCTGTTTTTT.

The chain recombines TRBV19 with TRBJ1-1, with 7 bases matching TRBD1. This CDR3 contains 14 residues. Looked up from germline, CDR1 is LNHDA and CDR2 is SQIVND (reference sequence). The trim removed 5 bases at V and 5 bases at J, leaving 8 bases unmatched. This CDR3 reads CASSPNRGLTEAFF. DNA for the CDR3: TGTGCCAGTAGTCCAAACAGGGGTCTAACTGAAGCTTTCTTT.

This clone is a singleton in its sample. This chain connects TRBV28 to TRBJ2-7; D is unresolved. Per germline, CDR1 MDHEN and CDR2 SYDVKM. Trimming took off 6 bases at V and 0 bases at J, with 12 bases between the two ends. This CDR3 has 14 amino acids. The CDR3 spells CASSKGGSSYEQYF. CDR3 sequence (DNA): TGTGCCAGCAGCAAAGGTGGCAGCTCCTACGAGCAGTACTTC.

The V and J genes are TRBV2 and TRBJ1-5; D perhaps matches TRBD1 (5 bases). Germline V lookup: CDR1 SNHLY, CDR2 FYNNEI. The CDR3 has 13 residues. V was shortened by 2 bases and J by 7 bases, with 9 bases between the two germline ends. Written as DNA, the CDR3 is TGTGCCAGCAGTGAAACAGGAGGGCAGCCCCAGCATTTT. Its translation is CASSETGGQPQHF.

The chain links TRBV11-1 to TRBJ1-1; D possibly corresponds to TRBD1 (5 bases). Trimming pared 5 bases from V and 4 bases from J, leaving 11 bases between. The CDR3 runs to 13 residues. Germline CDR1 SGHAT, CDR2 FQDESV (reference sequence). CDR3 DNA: TGTGCCAGCAGCCCCCGTCAGGGCACTGAAGCTTTCTTT. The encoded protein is CASSPRQGTEAFF.

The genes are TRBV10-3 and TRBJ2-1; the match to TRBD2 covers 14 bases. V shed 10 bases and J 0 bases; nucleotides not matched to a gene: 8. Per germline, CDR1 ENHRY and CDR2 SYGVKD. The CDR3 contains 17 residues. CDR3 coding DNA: TGTGCCACTTCGGGACTAGCGGGAGCCCGCTCCTACAATGAGCAGTTCTTC. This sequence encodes CATSGLAGARSYNEQFF.